This T cell receptor (beta chain) was recorded in a study of Graves' ophthalmopathy and Graves' hyperthyroidism. The table lists this clonotype with a few counts. Its cognate antigen is unknown. Regarding the study as a whole: A 13-signature model separated ophthalmopathy from stable hyperthyroidism, almost 90% sensitivity, 75% to 84% specificity. A majority of expanded thyroid clonotypes exceeding 0.001 frequency were likewise present in blood.

The diagnosis was founded upon clinical symptoms, serum thyroxine, TRAb, thyroid ultrasound and orbital computed tomography. The V end was cut by 0 bases, the J end by 1 base, with 12 bases between. Germline CDR1 and CDR2: KGHSH and LQKENI. The CDR3 length is 16 residues. RNA transcripts provided the template for amplifying TCR beta CDR3 regions. HTBI primers were employed in first-round RT-PCR, then a second-round multiplex PCR followed. TCRdb redid the calling of the multiplex PCR reads with MiXCR, one entry per CDR3 protein. The sample records more than 300,000 distinct CDR3 sequences, about a sixth being singletons.

The origin of this receptor is an adult woman with stable Graves' hyperthyroidism. Source material: peripheral blood. The J gene is TRBJ2-5, the V gene TRBV18, with D possibly being TRBD2 (6 bases). The CDR3 DNA is TGTGCCAGCTCACCACCGGGGGGTTTCTTCCAAGAGACCCAGTACTTC. Translating gives CASSPPGGFFQETQYF.